Here is one T cell receptor beta chain with its context. Measured with immunoSEQ multiplex PCR; TCRdb has only the in-frame clones, and not every one. Among approximately 30,000 clones listed, approximately 87% were seen once. Patients all relapsed after autologous stem cell transplantation, and there was variation in brentuximab vedotin exposure. The data are from a study of PD-1 blockade in classical Hodgkin lymphoma. Germline loops: CDR1 SGDLS, CDR2 YYNGEE. V shed 4 bases and J shed 6 bases, with 13 bases lying between them. CDR3 length equals 14 residues. The sequence was collected from a human donor with classical Hodgkin lymphoma. The V and J genes are TRBV9 and TRBJ2-2, with D hard to call. The specimen was peripheral blood mononuclear cells (PBMCs), collected before the second cycle of nivolumab. The CDR3 loop reads CASSPSPGAGELFF. The DNA for the CDR3 is TGTGCCAGCAGCCCGAGTCCGGGTGCCGGGGAGCTGTTTTTT.